This passage covers 3 T cell receptor beta chains from one sample sequenced in a study of blood T cell repertoires in COVID-19. Sequencing used immunoSEQ multiplex PCR; TCRdb keeps in-frame clones, though not all of them. The table records 150,000 to 200,000 clones, around 80% of them present only once. Source material: PBMCs or T cells enriched from blood (not recorded which). These receptors were collected from a woman between 50 and 59 years old who had recovered from COVID-19.

This clone appeared a single time. V and J are TRBV30 and TRBJ1-1, with a tentative D call TRBD1 (6 bases). V was cut by 1 base and J by 7 bases, with 7 bases left in between. The germline CDR1 and CDR2 sequences are GTSNPN and SVGIG (reference sequence). The CDR3 totals 11 residues. CDR3 protein: CAWSGQVEAFF. CDR3 in DNA: TGTGCCTGGAGTGGACAGGTTGAAGCTTTCTTT. The full variable domain, with the rest looked up from reference TRBV30 and TRBJ1-1, is SQTIHQWPATLVQPVGSPLSLECTVEGTSNPNLYWYRQAAGRGLQLLFYSVGIGQISSEVPQNLSASRPQDRQFILSSKKLLLSDSGFYLCAWSGQVEAFFGQGTRLTVV.

The table lists this clone with a few counts. V and J are TRBV16 and TRBJ2-7; 7 nucleotides line up with TRBD1. Germline trimming cut 2 bases from V and 5 bases from J; bases unmatched to any gene: 6. The CDR3 has 14 residues. The germline V gene has CDR1 KGHSY and CDR2 FQNENV. CDR3 amino acids: CASSQVTGSDEQYF. In DNA, the CDR3 is TGTGCCAGCAGCCAAGTGACAGGGTCGGACGAGCAGTACTTC. Using reference TRBV16 and TRBJ2-7 for the parts outside the CDR3, the full variable domain is GEEVAQTPKHLVRGEGQKAKLYCAPIKGHSYVFWYQQVLKNEFKFLISFQNENVFDETGMPKERFSAKCLPNSPCSLEIQATKLEDSAVYFCASSQVTGSDEQYFGPGTRLTVT.

V is TRBV30 and J is TRBJ1-2; TRBD1 might be the D (5 bases). The V and J ends lost 0 bases and 6 bases respectively, with 20 bases between them. This CDR3 spans 16 amino acids. In germline, CDR1 is GTSNPN, CDR2 SVGIG (reference sequence). CDR3 coding DNA: TGTGCCTGGAGTGTACCGATCTCCTCAGGGCGGAATGGCTACACCTTC. Protein product: CAWSVPISSGRNGYTF.